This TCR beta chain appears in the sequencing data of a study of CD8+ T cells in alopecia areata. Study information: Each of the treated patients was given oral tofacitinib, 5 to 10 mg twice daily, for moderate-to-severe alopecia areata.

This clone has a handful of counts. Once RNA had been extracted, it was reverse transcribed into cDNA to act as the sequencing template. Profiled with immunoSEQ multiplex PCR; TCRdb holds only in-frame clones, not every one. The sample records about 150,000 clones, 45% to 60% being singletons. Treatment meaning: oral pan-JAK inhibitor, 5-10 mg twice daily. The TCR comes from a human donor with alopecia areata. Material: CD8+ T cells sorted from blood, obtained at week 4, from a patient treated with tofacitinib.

As DNA, the CDR3 is TGTGCCAGCAGCGTAGGGGGGGGGACCCCTTACGAGCAGTACTTC. Amino acids: CASSVGGGTPYEQYF. The chain uses TRBV6-1 and TRBJ2-7, with TRBD2 as a possible D gene (7 bases). This CDR3 spans 15 amino acids. V was trimmed by 6 bases and J by 4 bases, leaving 19 bases between them. The V gene's germline CDR1 is MNHNS and CDR2 SASEGT.